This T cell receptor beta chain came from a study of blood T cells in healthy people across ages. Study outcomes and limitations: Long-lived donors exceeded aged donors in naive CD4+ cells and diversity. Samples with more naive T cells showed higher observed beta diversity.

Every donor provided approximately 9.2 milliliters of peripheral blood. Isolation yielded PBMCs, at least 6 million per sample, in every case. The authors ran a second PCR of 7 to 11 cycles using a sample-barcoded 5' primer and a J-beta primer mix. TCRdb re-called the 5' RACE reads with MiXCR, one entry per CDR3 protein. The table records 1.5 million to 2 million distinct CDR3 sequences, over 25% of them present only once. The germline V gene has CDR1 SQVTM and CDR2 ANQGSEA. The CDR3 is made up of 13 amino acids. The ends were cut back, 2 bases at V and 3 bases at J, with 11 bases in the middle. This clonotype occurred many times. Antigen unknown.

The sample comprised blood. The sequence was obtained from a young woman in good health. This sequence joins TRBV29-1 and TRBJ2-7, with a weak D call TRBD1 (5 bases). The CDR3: CSVEQGNGYEQYF. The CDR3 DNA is TGCAGCGTTGAACAGGGTAACGGCTACGAGCAGTACTTC.